Shown below are 14 T cell receptor beta chains from a single sample sequenced in a study of beta chain features in type 1 diabetes. Their cognate antigens are unknown. Study outcomes and limitations: TCRB CDR3 length was moderately but significantly reduced in all four CD4+ subsets of Type 1 diabetes patients.

The sequenced template was cDNA made from the entire isolated RNA. TCRdb's table, derived via immunoSEQ multiplex PCR, lists solely in-frame clones and lacks some. The top ten hold about 0.9% of the sample, which has roughly 150,000 clones, approximately 8.1% seen once. Sequenced material: central memory CD4+ T cells from blood. The receptors originated from a woman aged 40-49 years with type 1 diabetes.

V gene TRBV29-1 combines with J gene TRBJ2-7, with 9 bases aligning to TRBD1. Trimming removed 6 bases from V and 0 bases from J; junction bases left unmatched: 3. Per germline, CDR1 SQVTM and CDR2 ANQGSEA. The CDR3 contains 13 residues. The CDR3 DNA reads as TGCAGCGTAGGACAGGGGCTCTCCTACGAGCAGTACTTC. This gives the protein CSVGQGLSYEQYF.

The table lists this clone with a few counts. The CDR3 nucleotides read TGTGCCTGGGGGACACTGAACACTGAAGCTTTCTTT. It codes for CAWGTLNTEAFF. This sequence joins TRBV30 and TRBJ1-1; D may be TRBD1 (6 bases). Deletions cut 5 bases from V and 0 bases from J, with 7 bases between. The CDR3 contains 12 residues. Germline V CDR1 and CDR2: GTSNPN, SVGIG (reference sequence).

This clone was picked up many times. The V call is TRBV7-2, the J call TRBJ2-5; no reliable D call. Germline CDR1 and CDR2: SGHTA and FQGNSA. The CDR3 covers 11 residues. Trimming stripped 6 bases from V and 7 bases from J, with 9 bases between. The CDR3 DNA reads as TGTGCCAGCAGAGTTACGGGGACCCAGTACTTC. Translated: CASRVTGTQYF.

This chain connects TRBV18 to TRBJ2-2; D might be TRBD1 (6 bases). Germline assignment: CDR1 KGHSH and CDR2 LQKENI. V gave up 10 bases and J gave up 7 bases, with 16 bases separating them. This CDR3 region has 13 residues. The CDR3 coding sequence is TGTGCCACCCTACAGGGAGACGGCGGGGAGCTGTTTTTT. Amino acids: CATLQGDGGELFF.

This clone has a single count. The rearrangement links TRBV6-5 to TRBJ1-4; possible D gene TRBD1, 5 bases. CDR1 MNHEY and CDR2 SVGAGI come from the germline V gene. V dropped 4 bases and J dropped 7 bases, with 10 bases sitting between them. The CDR3 totals 13 residues. CDR3 region: CASSWTTGEKLFF. The CDR3, as DNA: TGTGCCAGCAGTTGGACCACAGGTGAAAAACTGTTTTTT.

This clone was counted a few times. This sequence joins TRBV2 and TRBJ1-2; D remains unclear. The CDR3 is 13 residues long. Trimming cost V 5 bases and J 4 bases, with 11 bases left between them. The germline gives CDR1 SNHLY, CDR2 FYNNEI. The CDR3 sequence is CASSPDKAYGYTF. The CDR3 bases are TGTGCCAGCAGTCCTGACAAAGCCTATGGCTACACCTTC.

This clone was detected a few times. This specimen includes other DNA sequences encoding the same CDR3. The gene calls are TRBV9 and TRBJ1-1; D uncertain. The CDR3 is 13 amino acids. V was shortened by 2 bases and J by 1 base, with 6 bases between the two germline ends. Germline assignment: CDR1 SGDLS and CDR2 YYNGEE. CDR3 coding DNA: TGTGCCAGCAGCGTCTCTCCGAACACTGAAGCTTTCTTT. It encodes CASSVSPNTEAFF.

This rearrangement joins TRBV25-1 to TRBJ2-7; 7 bases are a match to TRBD2. The CDR3 extends over 16 amino acids. Trimming cost V 6 bases and J 1 base; bases outside gene matches: 12. The V gene's germline CDR1 is MGHDK and CDR2 SYGVNS. The CDR3 sequence: CASRPQSGRGSYEQYF. Written as DNA, the CDR3 is TGTGCCAGCAGACCACAGAGCGGGCGGGGGTCCTACGAGCAGTACTTC.

The rearrangement links TRBV7-2 to TRBJ2-3; possibly TRBD2 for D (6 bases). Trimming took off 0 bases at V and 0 bases at J, with 10 bases between the two ends. In germline, CDR1 is SGHTA, CDR2 FQGNSA. The CDR3 extends over 16 amino acids. The CDR3: CASSLASGPSTDTQYF. Here the CDR3 DNA reads TGTGCCAGCAGCTTAGCAAGCGGGCCTAGCACAGATACGCAGTATTTT. The complete variable domain, with remaining parts taken from reference TRBV7-2 and TRBJ2-3, reads GAGVSQSPSNKVTEKGKDVELRCDPISGHTALYWYRQSLGQGLEFLIYFQGNSAPDKSGLPSDRFSAERTGGSVSTLTIQRTQQEDSAVYLCASSLASGPSTDTQYFGPGTRLTVL.

This clone was seen only a few times. CDR3 protein: CASSVRRDTEAFF. For the CDR3, the DNA is TGTGCCAGCAGTGTTCGACGGGACACTGAAGCTTTCTTT. The chain combines TRBV6-4 with TRBJ1-1; D uncertain. V shed 4 bases and J shed 3 bases, with 9 bases lying between them. The germline gives CDR1 MRHNA, CDR2 SNTAGT. CDR3 length: 13 residues.

This chain joins TRBV5-1 and TRBJ2-3; D might be TRBD1 (6 bases). Germline CDR1 and CDR2: SGHRS and YFSETQ. The CDR3 extends over 15 amino acids. V dropped 4 bases and J dropped 4 bases, with 16 bases sitting between them. Here the CDR3 reads CASSASGERADTQYF. In DNA, the CDR3 is TGCGCCAGCAGCGCCTCAGGGGAGAGGGCAGATACGCAGTATTTT.

The chain couples TRBV18 to TRBJ1-1; 8 bases line up with TRBD1. Germline V gene lookup returns CDR1 KGHSH and CDR2 LQKENI. V trimming: 4 bases; J trimming: 1 base; junction bases outside the gene matches: 5. This CDR3 has 15 amino acids. CDR3 bases: TGTGCCAGCTCACGATCGGACAGGGCGAACACTGAAGCTTTCTTT. Translated: CASSRSDRANTEAFF.

In its sample, this clone was seen a few times. The CDR3 DNA reads as TGTGCCTGGAGATTAGCGGGAGGGGTCGGTACGCAGTATTTT. This translates into CAWRLAGGVGTQYF. V and J are TRBV30 and TRBJ2-3, with 11 bases identical to TRBD2. Per the germline V gene, CDR1 is GTSNPN and CDR2 is SVGIG (reference sequence). J was trimmed by 8 bases and V by 3 bases; bases with no gene match: 7. This CDR3 has 14 residues. The full variable domain, its missing parts supplied by reference TRBV30 and TRBJ2-3, is SQTIHQWPATLVQPVGSPLSLECTVEGTSNPNLYWYRQAAGRGLQLLFYSVGIGQISSEVPQNLSASRPQDRQFILSSKKLLLSDSGFYLCAWRLAGGVGTQYFGPGTRLTVL.

This rearrangement joins TRBV10-3 to TRBJ2-5; D is unclear. The end of the DNA is better explained by TRBJ2-7, so the J call may be wrong. The germline V gene has CDR1 ENHRY and CDR2 SYGVKD. CDR3 length equals 12 residues. In DNA, the CDR3 is TGTGCCATCAGTGAGGAGAACTACGAGCAGTACTTC. Translated, it gives CAISEENYEQYF.